This TCR beta chain was documented in a study of blood T cell repertoires in COVID-19. Produced via immunoSEQ multiplex PCR; TCRdb's table is partial and in-frame only. The data show 330,000 or so clones, with more than 75% seen just once and less than 2.5% held by the top ten. The count of this clone is one. Assignment of participants to cohorts was predicated upon participant-reported clinical history. Per the germline V gene, CDR1 is MDHEN and CDR2 is SYDVKM. The V gene end was trimmed by 5 bases and the J gene end by 3 bases; junction bases not matched to a gene: 10. The CDR3 runs to 15 residues. The specimen sequenced was PBMCs or T cells enriched from blood (not recorded which). This clonotype was sampled from a man aged 40-49 years in a cohort exposed to, infected with or recovered from COVID-19 (not recorded which). This chain joins TRBV28 and TRBJ2-7; TRBD1 aligns across 7 bases. This CDR3 reads CASSGHRGYLYEQYF. CDR3 coding DNA: TGTGCCAGCAGTGGTCACAGGGGTTACCTCTACGAGCAGTACTTC.